These 21 T cell receptor beta chains originate from one sample sequenced in a study of radiation and T cells in renal cell carcinoma. The assay was immunoSEQ multiplex PCR, and TCRdb's table has in-frame clones only and misses some. The table lists roughly 82,000 clones, around 89% of them singletons, with 5% to 7.5% in the top ten. This sample's time point: blood 4 weeks post-SBRT, at nephrectomy. Indicated treatment: 15 Gy SBRT to primary tumor, nephrectomy 4 weeks later. Sample: blood, taken from a patient whose treatment included radiotherapy and nephrectomy. These receptors were taken from an older woman with renal cell carcinoma.

The J gene is TRBJ1-1, the V gene TRBV27, with D tentatively TRBD1 (5 bases). From germline, CDR1 is MNHEY and CDR2 SMNVEV (reference sequence). The ends were cut back, 2 bases at V and 1 base at J, with 8 bases in the middle. This CDR3 is built from 14 residues. The CDR3 DNA is TGTGCCAGCAGTTTAAGCGGACAGAACACTGAAGCTTTCTTT. It specifies CASSLSGQNTEAFF.

This sequence joins TRBV2 and TRBJ2-7; no clear D gene. The CDR3 loop spans 15 amino acids. Trimming stripped 2 bases from V and 5 bases from J, with 16 bases between. Germline values: CDR1 SNHLY, CDR2 FYNNEI. The CDR3 spells CASSESLHPYDEQYF. As DNA, the CDR3 is TGTGCCAGCAGTGAATCCCTACACCCTTATGACGAGCAGTACTTC.

The chain uses TRBV2 and TRBJ1-3; D call uncertain. Germline-derived CDR1 and CDR2 are SNHLY and FYNNEI. The CDR3 contains 15 residues. V was cut by 5 bases and J by 0 bases, with 11 bases left in between. The CDR3 spells CASSLERTSGNTIYF. As DNA, the CDR3 is TGTGCCAGCAGTCTCGAACGGACCTCTGGAAACACCATATATTTT.

This clone was seen only once. V gene TRBV6-6 combines with J gene TRBJ1-4; the D is unclear. The CDR3 runs 12 residues. CDR1 is MNHNY and CDR2 is SVGAGI in the germline V gene (reference sequence). Trimming pared 6 bases from V and 2 bases from J, leaving 4 bases between. The CDR3 DNA reads as TGTGCCAGCAGCCTCACTAATGAAAAACTGTTTTTT. Its protein is CASSLTNEKLFF.

The genes are TRBV4-3 and TRBJ2-1; 7 positions agree with TRBD2. The CDR3 loop spans 13 amino acids. The V gene's germline CDR1 is LGHNA and CDR2 YSLEER. J was trimmed by 7 bases and V by 6 bases; bases with no gene match: 6. As DNA, the CDR3 is TGCGCCAGCAGTCGTTTGGGGGGGAATGAGCAGTTCTTC. It yields the protein CASSRLGGNEQFF.

J is TRBJ2-3 and V is TRBV30; the match to TRBD2 covers 14 bases. Trimming at V came to 5 bases and at J to 2 bases, leaving 6 bases not matched to a gene. This CDR3 has 16 residues. Germline V gives CDR1 GTSNPN, CDR2 SVGIG (reference sequence). The CDR3 loop reads CAWGTSGGAYTDTQYF. CDR3 sequence (DNA): TGTGCCTGGGGGACTAGCGGGGGAGCATACACAGATACGCAGTATTTT.

The gene calls are TRBV7-2 and TRBJ1-2, with 7 positions matching TRBD1. Germline assignment: CDR1 SGHTA and CDR2 FQGNSA. The J segment lost 7 bases and the V segment lost 5 bases, leaving 4 bases of the junction unmatched. The CDR3 length is 12 residues. The CDR3 nucleotides are TGTGCCAGCAGCCCAAGGGACAGTGGCTACACCTTC. Translating gives CASSPRDSGYTF.

The chain combines TRBV5-1 with TRBJ1-3; no definite D call. This CDR3 contains 16 residues. Germline-derived CDR1 and CDR2 are SGHRS and YFSETQ. The V and J ends lost 0 bases and 0 bases respectively, with 10 bases between them. In DNA, the CDR3 is TGCGCCAGCAGCTTGGTTGGTCAGAGCTCTGGAAACACCATATATTTT. Amino acids: CASSLVGQSSGNTIYF.

The chain uses TRBV5-4 and TRBJ1-5; D call uncertain. Germline V gives CDR1 SGHNT, CDR2 YYREEE (reference sequence). The CDR3 covers 16 residues. Trimming cost V 0 bases and J 2 bases, with 12 bases left between them. In nucleotides, the CDR3 is TGTGCCAGCAGCTTGGTTTTGGGTTGGGGCAATCAGCCCCAGCATTTT. Translation gives CASSLVLGWGNQPQHF.

The sample holds a few counts of this clone. This chain uses TRBV6-1 with TRBJ1-5, with D uncertain. Trimming removed 7 bases at V and 10 bases at J, with 5 bases between. Germline values: CDR1 MNHNS, CDR2 SASEGT. This CDR3 spans 9 amino acids. This CDR3 reads CASTSPQHF. CDR3 coding DNA: TGTGCCAGCACCTCCCCCCAGCATTTT.

The CDR3 region is CAWSGGGTGLDQPQHF. The CDR3, as DNA: TGTGCCTGGAGTGGGGGGGGGACAGGGCTGGATCAGCCCCAGCATTTT. This rearrangement joins TRBV30 to TRBJ1-5, with 9 nucleotides matching TRBD1. V dropped 1 base and J dropped 5; count of bases not matched to a gene: 9. The CDR3 contains 16 residues. CDR1 and CDR2 (germline): GTSNPN, SVGIG (reference sequence).

The CDR3 sequence: CASSPGQTLPGEQYF. CDR3 nucleotides: TGCGCCAGCAGCCCGGGACAGACCCTACCTGGCGAGCAGTACTTC. This chain links TRBV5-1 with TRBJ2-7; TRBD1 matches at 7 bases. The CDR3 is 15 amino acids. The germline CDR1 and CDR2 sequences are SGHRS and YFSETQ. V gave up 4 bases and J gave up 6 bases; unmatched junction bases: 13. Full variable domain (remainder filled in from reference TRBV5-1 and TRBJ2-7): KAGVTQTPRYLIKTRGQQVTLSCSPISGHRSVSWYQQTPGQGLQFLFEYFSETQRNKGNFPGRFSGRQFSNSRSEMNVSTLELGDSALYLCASSPGQTLPGEQYFGPGTRLTVT.

The rearrangement links TRBV4-1 to TRBJ2-5; D is unclear. The CDR3 totals 12 residues. From germline, CDR1 is MGHRA and CDR2 YSYEKL. Trimming took off 0 bases at V and 5 bases at J, with 4 bases between the two ends. DNA for the CDR3: TGCGCCAGCAGCCAAGAACCGGAGACCCAGTACTTC. It yields the protein CASSQEPETQYF.

This clone was detected a few times. For the CDR3, the DNA is TGTGCCAGCAGCTTAGGTAGGTTGAGCACTGAAGCTTTCTTT. Amino acids: CASSLGRLSTEAFF. The chain carries TRBV7-2 and TRBJ1-1; the D is unclear. Germline assignment: CDR1 SGHTA and CDR2 FQGNSA. The CDR3 spans 14 residues. V was cut by 1 base and J by 4 bases, with 10 bases left in between.

The J gene is TRBJ2-7, the V gene TRBV7-8, with no clear D. Per germline, CDR1 SGHVS and CDR2 FQNEAQ. The CDR3 sequence is 12 residues long. V gave up 2 bases and J gave up 4 bases, with 6 bases separating them. The CDR3 coding sequence is TGTGCCAGCAGCTTATCATGGTACGAGCAGTACTTC. Translated, it gives CASSLSWYEQYF.

This sequence joins TRBV30 and TRBJ2-1; possibly TRBD2 for D (7 bases). This CDR3 region has 10 residues. Germline V gene sequence: CDR1 GTSNPN, CDR2 SVGIG (reference sequence). V was shortened by 3 bases and J by 12 bases, with 9 bases between the two germline ends. CDR3 sequence reads: CAWRGGVQFF. In nucleotides, the CDR3 is TGTGCCTGGAGAGGGGGGGTGCAGTTCTTC.

This sequence joins TRBV7-9 and TRBJ1-4; TRBD1 is a possible D gene (5 bases). The CDR3 runs 17 residues. Trimming removed 2 bases from V and 0 bases from J, with 13 bases in between. Germline CDR1 and CDR2: SEHNR and FQNEAQ (reference sequence). DNA of the CDR3: TGTGCCAGCAGCTTAAAGGGACGGGTTGCAACTAATGAAAAACTGTTTTTT. Protein sequence: CASSLKGRVATNEKLFF.

The J gene is TRBJ1-3, the V gene TRBV28; no definite D call. V was pared by 3 bases and J by 0 bases, with 12 bases between. Germline loops: CDR1 MDHEN, CDR2 SYDVKM. This CDR3 is built from 16 residues. The CDR3 DNA reads TGTGCCAGCAGTTTCCTGACCGATCCCTCTGGAAACACCATATATTTT. It encodes CASSFLTDPSGNTIYF. The full variable domain, with the rest looked up from reference TRBV28 and TRBJ1-3, is DVKVTQSSRYLVKRTGEKVFLECVQDMDHENMFWYRQDPGLGLRLIYFSYDVKMKEKGDIPEGYSVSREKKERFSLILESASTNQTSMYLCASSFLTDPSGNTIYFGEGSWLTVV.

V and J are TRBV29-1 and TRBJ2-1, with D hard to call. This CDR3 is built from 12 residues. CDR1 is SQVTM, CDR2 ANQGSEA, per germline. V was trimmed by 2 bases and J by 8 bases, leaving 10 bases between them. This CDR3 is CSVEILSDEQFF. CDR3 DNA sequence: TGCAGCGTTGAAATATTGTCGGATGAGCAGTTCTTC.

The V and J genes are TRBV19 and TRBJ2-7, with D tentatively TRBD1 (6 bases). V lost 0 bases, J lost 1 base, and 16 bases lay in between. The V gene's germline CDR1 is LNHDA and CDR2 SQIVND (reference sequence). The length of the CDR3 is 17 residues. The CDR3 nucleotides are TGTGCCAGTAGTATAGAACCGGGCAGGGGCCTATCCTACGAGCAGTACTTC. It encodes CASSIEPGRGLSYEQYF.

Only a few counts were recorded for this clone. The chain combines TRBV19 with TRBJ1-4; perhaps TRBD1 as D (5 bases). The germline V and J ends were trimmed by 4 bases and 5 bases, with 14 bases remaining between them. CDR1 and CDR2 (germline): LNHDA, SQIVND (reference sequence). This CDR3 has 15 residues. In DNA form, the CDR3 reads TGTGCCAGTAGTACCATGGGGGGTACGAATGAAAAACTGTTTTTT. Amino acid sequence: CASSTMGGTNEKLFF.